This T cell receptor beta chain was captured in a study of blood T cell repertoires in COVID-19 (dated by TCRdb to the early 2020s). Concerning the study at large: Collaborator samples came from the United States, Italy and Spain and covered acute and convalescent phases of COVID-19. Samples were obtained from the ongoing ImmuneRACE study (first 160 participants) and from approximately 1,200 subjects provided by 6 global collaborators. Where HLA class I and class II types were available, the types were taken from metadata supplied by the sample provider, not from assay-based typing. The sample metadata nearly always contained a de-identified subject ID, COVID-19 status, age in years and sex. The repertoires were released in a freely available public database meant as a resource for research on the immune response to SARS-CoV-2. The material from the prospective study consisted of cDNA or gDNA derived from T cells, B-cell-depleted T cells, or PBMCs. Deeply sampled blood TCRbeta repertoires from subjects exposed to, actively infected with, or recovered from COVID-19 were included in the dataset. What the authors observed across the whole study: Clinical and demographic metadata were provided uncurated, with the amount varying by source and participant.

Remarks on this clone: Its antigen is still unknown. Base-call qualities are not available, and no considerably larger clone is one nucleotide away.

TCRbeta CDR3 regions were amplified from genomic DNA by means of the immunoSEQ Assay, a bias-controlled multiplex PCR. The paper's data handling went like this. Nucleated cell counts per sample were estimated from amplification of reference gene primers within the assay. To quantify the absolute abundance of each unique TCRbeta CDR3 rearrangement, sequence reads were collapsed and filtered. Productive Simpson clonality was computed per sample as the square root of Simpson's diversity index over productive rearrangements. This immuneACCESS table, as held by TCRdb, lists in-frame sequences with V and J called but not all clones. Of the missing ones, under half trace to an unresolved V gene in checked studies; the others have no known cause. V and J calls and clone size come straight from that table; D and trimming were deduced from the DNA. Within this sample are about 200,000 clones, with 84% of them counted one time only. Of the sample, around 7.3% falls within the top ten clones.

The collaborating institutions used their own protocols to collect whole blood in K2EDTA tubes. Collaborator samples were shipped for TCRbeta analysis as frozen whole blood, isolated PBMCs, or DNA extracted from either sample type. Cut back by 5 bases and 10 bases, the V and J ends lie 14 bases apart. Looking up the germline V gene (reference sequence) yields CDR1 LGHDT and CDR2 YNNKEL. The CDR3, cysteine through phenylalanine, is 12 amino acids long. The read is trimmed to its CDR3 DNA, 36 bases read in frame from base 1. The specimen was peripheral blood. The rearranged chain carries TRBV3-1 (or the pseudogene TRBV3-2) and TRBJ1-1, with TRBD1 as a weak D call on 5 bases. The receptor was isolated from a woman aged 45 to 65 with active or convalescent COVID-19. The CDR3 in this case is CASSKGKAVAFF. DNA sequence: TGTGCCAGCAGCAAGGGGAAGGCTGTAGCTTTCTTT.